Presented here are 22 T cell receptor beta chains from one specimen sequenced in a study of preoperative IRX-2 immunotherapy in early breast cancer. Produced via immunoSEQ multiplex PCR; TCRdb's table is partial and in-frame only. The sample consists of about 98,000 clones, approximately 90% of them appearing once. Treatment meaning: preoperative locoregional IRX-2 cytokine immunotherapy. The material was tumor tissue, obtained after IRX-2 immunotherapy. The receptors here all came from a human donor with breast cancer.

V is TRBV18 and J is TRBJ2-7; D ambiguous. The V and J ends lost 2 bases and 2 bases respectively, with 13 bases between them. The CDR3 is 15 amino acids. Per germline, CDR1 KGHSH and CDR2 LQKENI. The CDR3 region is CASSPDRPLPYEQYF. CDR3 bases: TGTGCCAGCTCACCAGACCGGCCTCTCCCCTACGAGCAGTACTTC.

The gene calls are TRBV15 and TRBJ2-1; no definite D call. V was cut by 0 bases and J by 3 bases, with 9 bases left in between. CDR3 length: 15 amino acids. Germline CDR1 is LNHNV and CDR2 is YYDKDF (reference sequence). The CDR3 reads CATSRDRQNYNEQFF. In DNA form, the CDR3 reads TGTGCCACCAGCAGAGATCGACAAAACTACAATGAGCAGTTCTTC.

The V and J genes are TRBV14 and TRBJ2-7; 9 bases are shared with TRBD1. The CDR3 loop spans 15 amino acids. Germline V gene data show CDR1 as SGHDN and CDR2 as FVKESK. J was trimmed by 6 bases and V by 4 bases; bases with no gene match: 10. The CDR3 DNA is TGTGCCAGCAGCCCCAGGGACAGGGCGGTCTCCGAGCAGTACTTC. As protein: CASSPRDRAVSEQYF. The whole variable domain, filled in from reference TRBV14 and TRBJ2-7, reads EAGVTQFPSHSVIEKGQTVTLRCDPISGHDNLYWYRRVMGKEIKFLLHFVKESKQDESGMPNNRFLAERTGGTYSTLKVQPAELEDSGVYFCASSPRDRAVSEQYFGPGTRLTVT.

The chain combines TRBV23-1 with TRBJ2-7, with D possibly matching TRBD1 (5 bases). TRBV23-1 is assigned to the ORF class and has an uncertain function. The CDR3 is made up of 17 amino acids. Trimming took off 6 bases at V and 4 bases at J, with 25 bases between the two ends. CDR3 nucleotides: TGCGCCAGCAGCCAAGAGGCAGGGTATAATGGTGTATACGAGCAGTACTTC. Protein: CASSQEAGYNGVYEQYF.

This clone was seen once. V usage is TRBV10-1 and J usage is TRBJ1-3; unclear D gene. This CDR3 spans 14 amino acids. In germline, CDR1 is WNHNN, CDR2 SYGVQD (reference sequence). V lost 8 bases, J lost 0 bases, and 11 bases lay in between. DNA for the CDR3: TGCGCCAGCGGACCATCTGGCTCTGGAAACACCATATATTTT. This sequence encodes CASGPSGSGNTIYF.

The chain recombines TRBV29-1 with TRBJ1-5; 11 positions agree with TRBD1. Unmatched junction bases numbered 2, after V lost 6 bases and J lost 4 bases. This CDR3 has 13 residues. Germline CDR1 is SQVTM and CDR2 is ANQGSEA. The CDR3 protein is CSVGTGGNQPQHF. The DNA for the CDR3 is TGCAGCGTAGGGACAGGGGGGAATCAGCCCCAGCATTTT.

The chain joins TRBV14 to TRBJ2-7; D remains ambiguous. There are 13 residues in the CDR3. V was shortened by 1 base and J by 7 bases, with 11 bases between the two germline ends. Per the germline V gene, CDR1 is SGHDN and CDR2 is FVKESK. The CDR3 loop is CASSQARLGEQYF. The CDR3 region has the DNA TGTGCCAGCAGCCAAGCCAGGCTGGGGGAGCAGTACTTC.

The V and J genes are TRBV28 and TRBJ2-7, with TRBD2 matching 15 bases. Germline values: CDR1 MDHEN, CDR2 SYDVKM. V shed 11 bases and J 6 bases; nucleotides not matched to a gene: 17. The CDR3 is 17 amino acids. CDR3 in DNA: TGTGCCTCCTTGACGGGACTAGCGGGAGGCGGGGCGTTCGAGCAGTACTTC. Its translation: CASLTGLAGGGAFEQYF.

V gene TRBV28 combines with J gene TRBJ2-1; a weak D match, TRBD2 (5 bases). Germline V lookup: CDR1 MDHEN, CDR2 SYDVKM. V dropped 3 bases and J dropped 10 bases, with 16 bases sitting between them. The CDR3 contains 14 residues. In nucleotides, the CDR3 is TGTGCCAGCAGTTTGGAGCCCCGCACTAGAGAGCAGTTCTTC. Translated: CASSLEPRTREQFF.

The chain links TRBV15 to TRBJ2-7; 8 positions agree with TRBD2. The junction had 10 bases not matched to a gene; V was cut back by 0 bases and J by 9 bases. The CDR3 contains 15 residues. Germline V gene sequence: CDR1 LNHNV, CDR2 YYDKDF (reference sequence). The DNA for the CDR3 is TGTGCCACCAGCAGAGATCAAGTCGGGGGGGATGTGCAGTACTTC. This gives the protein CATSRDQVGGDVQYF.

The CDR3 loop is CASSQELGSEQYF. CDR3 nucleotides: TGTGCCAGCAGCCAAGAATTGGGGTCCGAGCAGTACTTC. This chain connects TRBV14 to TRBJ2-7; D gene uncertain. The CDR3 runs to 13 residues. Trimming took 0 bases from V and 6 from J, leaving 9 bases between them. Per the germline V gene, CDR1 is SGHDN and CDR2 is FVKESK. The full variable domain, with the rest looked up from reference TRBV14 and TRBJ2-7, is EAGVTQFPSHSVIEKGQTVTLRCDPISGHDNLYWYRRVMGKEIKFLLHFVKESKQDESGMPNNRFLAERTGGTYSTLKVQPAELEDSGVYFCASSQELGSEQYFGPGTRLTVT.

This clone appeared a few times. A junction end diverges from the germline sequence, so it may reflect a read error. CDR3 sequence reads: CASSLGQGAYEQYF. CDR3 DNA: TGTGCTAGCAGCTTAGGGCAGGGGGCCTACGAGCAGTACTTC. The chain employs TRBV11-3 and TRBJ2-7; 7 bases align to TRBD1. CDR1 is SGHNT and CDR2 is YENEEA in the germline V gene. This CDR3 spans 14 amino acids.

J is TRBJ1-4 and V is TRBV11-3, with TRBD1 matching 7 bases. Unmatched junction bases numbered 10, after V lost 6 bases and J lost 6 bases. This CDR3 has 15 residues. Per germline, CDR1 SGHNT and CDR2 YENEEA. CDR3 in DNA: TGTGCCAGCAGAGAGAAAGGGACAGCATATGAAAAACTGTTTTTT. This encodes CASREKGTAYEKLFF.

J is TRBJ1-5 and V is TRBV18; D remains unclear. The CDR3 totals 16 residues. Deletions cut 4 bases from V and 1 base from J, with 14 bases between. CDR1 is KGHSH and CDR2 is LQKENI in the germline V gene. In nucleotides, the CDR3 is TGTGCCAGCTCACTTCACGCCAACCCAAGCAATCAGCCCCAGCATTTT. Translated: CASSLHANPSNQPQHF.

V and J are TRBV19 and TRBJ2-2; D assignment may be TRBD1 or TRBD2 (5 bases each). Germline V gene data show CDR1 as LNHDA and CDR2 as SQIVND (reference sequence). Trimming removed 5 bases from V and 4 bases from J, with 14 bases in between. CDR3 length: 15 amino acids. CDR3 sequence: CASSAGPGGTGELFF. Here the CDR3 DNA reads TGTGCCAGTAGTGCCGGACCTGGGGGCACCGGGGAGCTGTTTTTT.

Worth noting for this clone: One junction end does not reproduce the germline sequence, and a read error may be involved. V usage is TRBV6-4 and J usage is TRBJ2-5; D remains ambiguous. The V gene's germline CDR1 is MRHNA and CDR2 SNTAGT. The CDR3 runs to 11 residues. The CDR3 nucleotides are TGTGCCATCAGTGAAACGGAGACCCAGTACTTC. It codes for CAISETETQYF.

Notes on this clone: Because the CDR3's place on the DNA is in doubt, the DNA is left out and the CDR3 is given as listed by TCRdb. V usage is TRBV4-1 and J usage is TRBJ1-2. In germline, CDR1 is MGHRA, CDR2 YSYEKL. The CDR3 length equals 12 residues, ends included. The CDR3 reads CASSQVGGGSTF.

V usage is TRBV6-8 and J usage is TRBJ2-3; D call uncertain. Trimming left V 11 bases short and J 0 bases short, with 15 bases between. Germline CDR1 reads MNHGY; CDR2 reads SAAAGT. CDR3 size: 14 residues. CDR3 protein: CAARSDPSTDTQYF. The CDR3 nucleotides read TGTGCCGCCCGGTCTGATCCTAGCACAGATACGCAGTATTTT.

The chain has TRBV18 and TRBJ1-3, with D perhaps TRBD1 (6 bases). Germline V CDR1 and CDR2: KGHSH, LQKENI. The CDR3 runs to 16 residues. The germline V and J ends were trimmed by 5 bases and 0 bases, with 14 bases remaining between them. In nucleotides, the CDR3 is TGTGCCAGCTCATCCAGGGGATCCACCTCTGGAAACACCATATATTTT. The encoded protein is CASSSRGSTSGNTIYF.

The chain recombines TRBV6-8 with TRBJ2-1; D might be TRBD1 or TRBD2, each matching 5 bases. The CDR3 spans 12 residues. CDR1 and CDR2 from the germline V gene are MNHGY and SAAAGT. V lost 8 bases and J 10 bases, leaving 15 bases between the germline ends. The CDR3 DNA reads as TGTGCCAGCGGGGGTTTGATGGAAGAGCAGTTCTTC. Its protein product is CASGGLMEEQFF.

The chain combines TRBV6-8 with TRBJ2-7, with D uncertain. This CDR3 has 14 residues. Trimming removed 10 bases at V and 6 bases at J, with 22 bases between. Germline V lookup: CDR1 MNHGY, CDR2 SAAAGT. The CDR3 loop is CATQASYVRLEQYF. CDR3 sequence (DNA): TGTGCCACTCAGGCTTCGTATGTGCGCCTCGAGCAGTACTTC.

This sequence joins TRBV6-8 and TRBJ2-1, with 14 bases aligning to TRBD2. From germline, CDR1 is MNHGY and CDR2 SAAAGT. The V and J ends lost 6 bases and 7 bases, in that order; junction bases with no gene match: 5. CDR3 size: 15 residues. The CDR3: CASRGTSGRINEQFF. The CDR3 DNA sequence: TGTGCCAGCAGGGGGACTAGCGGGAGAATTAATGAGCAGTTCTTC.